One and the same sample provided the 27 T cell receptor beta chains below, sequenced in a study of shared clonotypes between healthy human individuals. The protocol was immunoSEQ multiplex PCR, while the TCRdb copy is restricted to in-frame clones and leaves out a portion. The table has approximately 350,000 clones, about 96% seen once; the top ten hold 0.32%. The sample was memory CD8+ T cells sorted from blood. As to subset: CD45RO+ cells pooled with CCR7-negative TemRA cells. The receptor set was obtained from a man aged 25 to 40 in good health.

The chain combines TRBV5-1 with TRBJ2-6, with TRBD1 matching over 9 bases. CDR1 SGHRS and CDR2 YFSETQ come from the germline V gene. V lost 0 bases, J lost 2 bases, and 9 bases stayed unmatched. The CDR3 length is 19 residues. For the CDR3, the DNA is TGCGCCAGCAGCTTGGCGCGTCGGGACAGGGAAGCTGGGGCCAACGTCCTGACTTTC. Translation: CASSLARRDREAGANVLTF.

CDR3 in amino acids: CASSLEAHVIAKNIQYF. CDR3 bases: TGCGCCAGCAGCTTGGAGGCGCATGTCATAGCCAAAAACATTCAGTACTTC. The V call is TRBV5-1, the J call TRBJ2-4; D unresolved. CDR3 size: 17 residues. Trimming stripped 0 bases from V and 0 bases from J, with 13 bases between. Germline V gene data show CDR1 as SGHRS and CDR2 as YFSETQ.

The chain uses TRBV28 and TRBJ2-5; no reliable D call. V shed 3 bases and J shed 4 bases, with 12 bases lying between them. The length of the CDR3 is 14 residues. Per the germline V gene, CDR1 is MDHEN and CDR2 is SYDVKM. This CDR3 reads CASSFSNSRETQYF. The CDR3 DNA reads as TGTGCCAGCAGTTTCTCTAATAGCCGAGAGACCCAGTACTTC.

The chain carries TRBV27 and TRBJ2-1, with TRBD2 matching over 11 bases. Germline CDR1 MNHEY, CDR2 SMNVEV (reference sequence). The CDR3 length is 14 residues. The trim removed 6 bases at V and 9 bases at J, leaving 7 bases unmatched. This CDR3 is CASRVSGRAFEQFF. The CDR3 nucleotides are TGTGCCAGCAGGGTTAGCGGGAGGGCCTTTGAGCAGTTCTTC.

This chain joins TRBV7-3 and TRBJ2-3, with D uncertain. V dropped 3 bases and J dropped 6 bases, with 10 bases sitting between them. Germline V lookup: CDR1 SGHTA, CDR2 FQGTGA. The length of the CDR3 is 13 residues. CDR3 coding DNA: TGTGCCAGCAGCTTTACCCCGTTGGATACGCAGTATTTT. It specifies CASSFTPLDTQYF.

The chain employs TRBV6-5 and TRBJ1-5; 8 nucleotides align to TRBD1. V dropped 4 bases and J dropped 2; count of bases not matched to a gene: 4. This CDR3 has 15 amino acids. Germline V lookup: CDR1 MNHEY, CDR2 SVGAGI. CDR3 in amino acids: CASSFSTGGNQPQHF. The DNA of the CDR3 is TGTGCCAGCAGTTTCTCGACAGGGGGCAATCAGCCCCAGCATTTT.

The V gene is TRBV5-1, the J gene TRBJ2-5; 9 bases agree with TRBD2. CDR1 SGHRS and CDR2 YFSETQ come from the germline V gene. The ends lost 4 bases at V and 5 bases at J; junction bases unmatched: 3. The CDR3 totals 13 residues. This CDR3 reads CASSPGLAETQYF. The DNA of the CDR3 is TGCGCCAGCAGCCCAGGACTAGCGGAGACCCAGTACTTC.

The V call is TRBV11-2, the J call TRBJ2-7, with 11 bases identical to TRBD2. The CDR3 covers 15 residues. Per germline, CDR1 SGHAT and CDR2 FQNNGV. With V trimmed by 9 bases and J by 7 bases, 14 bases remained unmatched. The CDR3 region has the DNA TGTGCCAGTACGGAACGCTGGCTAGCGGGAGGAGAGCAGTACTTC. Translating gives CASTERWLAGGEQYF. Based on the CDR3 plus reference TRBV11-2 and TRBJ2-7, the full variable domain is EAGVAQSPRYKIIEKRQSVAFWCNPISGHATLYWYQQILGQGPKLLIQFQNNGVVDDSQLPKDRFSAERLKGVDSTLKIQPAKLEDSAVYLCASTERWLAGGEQYFGPGTRLTVT.

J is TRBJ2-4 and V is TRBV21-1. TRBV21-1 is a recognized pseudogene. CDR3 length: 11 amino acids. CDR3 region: CASSKGYGRYF. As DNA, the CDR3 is TGTGCCAGCAGCAAAGGGTACGGCAGATACTTC.

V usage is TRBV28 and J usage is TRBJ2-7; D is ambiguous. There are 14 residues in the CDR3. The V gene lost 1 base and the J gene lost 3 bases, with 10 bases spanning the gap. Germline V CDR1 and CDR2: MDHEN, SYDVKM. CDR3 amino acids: CASSLYQVIYEQYF. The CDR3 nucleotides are TGTGCCAGCAGTTTATATCAGGTTATCTACGAGCAGTACTTC.

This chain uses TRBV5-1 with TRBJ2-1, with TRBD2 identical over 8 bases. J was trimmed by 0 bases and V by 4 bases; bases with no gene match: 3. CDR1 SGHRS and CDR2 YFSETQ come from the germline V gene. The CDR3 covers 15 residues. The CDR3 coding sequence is TGCGCCAGCAGCCCTAGCGGGCACTCCTACAATGAGCAGTTCTTC. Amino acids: CASSPSGHSYNEQFF.

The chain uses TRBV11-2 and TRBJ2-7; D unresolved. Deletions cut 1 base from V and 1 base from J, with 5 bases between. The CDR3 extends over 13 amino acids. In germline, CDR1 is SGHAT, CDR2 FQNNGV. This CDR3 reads CASSLGSSYEQYF. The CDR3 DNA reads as TGTGCCAGCAGCTTAGGCTCGTCCTACGAGCAGTACTTC.

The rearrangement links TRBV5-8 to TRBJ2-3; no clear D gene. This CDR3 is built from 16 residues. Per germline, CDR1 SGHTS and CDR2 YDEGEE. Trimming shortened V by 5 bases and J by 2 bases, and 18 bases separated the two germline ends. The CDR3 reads CASRHAPLVITDTQYF. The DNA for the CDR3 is TGTGCCAGCAGACATGCTCCTCTAGTTATCACAGATACGCAGTATTTT.

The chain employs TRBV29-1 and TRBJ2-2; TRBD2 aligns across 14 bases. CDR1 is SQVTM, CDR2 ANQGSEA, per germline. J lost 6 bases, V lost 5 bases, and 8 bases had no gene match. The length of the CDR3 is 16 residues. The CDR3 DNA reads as TGCAGCGTTTTAGGGGGGACTAGCGGGAGATCCGGGGAGCTGTTTTTT. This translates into CSVLGGTSGRSGELFF.

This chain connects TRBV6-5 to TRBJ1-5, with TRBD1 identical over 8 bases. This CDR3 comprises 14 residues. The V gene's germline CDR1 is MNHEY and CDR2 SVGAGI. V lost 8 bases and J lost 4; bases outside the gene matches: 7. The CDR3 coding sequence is TGTGCCAGCTGGGCAGGGGGCATTAATCAGCCCCAGCATTTT. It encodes CASWAGGINQPQHF.

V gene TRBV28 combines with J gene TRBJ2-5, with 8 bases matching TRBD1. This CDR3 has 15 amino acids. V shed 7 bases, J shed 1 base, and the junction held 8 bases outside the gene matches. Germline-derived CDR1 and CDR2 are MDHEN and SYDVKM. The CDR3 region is CASTEQGGGQETQYF. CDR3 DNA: TGTGCCAGCACTGAACAGGGGGGCGGCCAAGAGACCCAGTACTTC.

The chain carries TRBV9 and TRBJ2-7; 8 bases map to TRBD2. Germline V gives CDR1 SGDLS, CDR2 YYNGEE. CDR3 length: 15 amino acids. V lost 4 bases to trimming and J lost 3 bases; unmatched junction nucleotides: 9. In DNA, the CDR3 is TGTGCCAGCAGCCCGGGGGGGCGGGAAAGCTACGAGCAGTACTTC. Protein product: CASSPGGRESYEQYF. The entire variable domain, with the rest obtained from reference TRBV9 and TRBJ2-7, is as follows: DSGVTQTPKHLITATGQRVTLRCSPRSGDLSVYWYQQSLDQGLQFLIQYYNGEERAKGNILERFSAQQFPDLHSELNLSSLELGDSALYFCASSPGGRESYEQYFGPGTRLTVT.

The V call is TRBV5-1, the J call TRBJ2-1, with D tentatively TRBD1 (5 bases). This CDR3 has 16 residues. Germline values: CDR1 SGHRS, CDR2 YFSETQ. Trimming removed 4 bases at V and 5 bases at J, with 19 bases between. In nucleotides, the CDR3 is TGCGCCAGCAGCGGAACTCAAGGGGCACTACACAATGAGCAGTTCTTC. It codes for CASSGTQGALHNEQFF. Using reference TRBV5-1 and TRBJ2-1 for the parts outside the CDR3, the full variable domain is KAGVTQTPRYLIKTRGQQVTLSCSPISGHRSVSWYQQTPGQGLQFLFEYFSETQRNKGNFPGRFSGRQFSNSRSEMNVSTLELGDSALYLCASSGTQGALHNEQFFGPGTRLTVL.

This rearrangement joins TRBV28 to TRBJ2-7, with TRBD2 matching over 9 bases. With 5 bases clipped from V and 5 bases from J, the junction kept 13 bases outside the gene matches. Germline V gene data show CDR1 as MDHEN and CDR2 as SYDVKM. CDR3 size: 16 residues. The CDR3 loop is CASSNRMVAGVDEQYF. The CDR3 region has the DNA TGTGCCAGCAGTAACCGTATGGTAGCGGGAGTGGACGAGCAGTACTTC.

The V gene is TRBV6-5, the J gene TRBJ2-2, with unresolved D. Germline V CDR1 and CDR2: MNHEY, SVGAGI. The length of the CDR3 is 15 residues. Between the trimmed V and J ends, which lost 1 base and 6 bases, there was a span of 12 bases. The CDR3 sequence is CASSYFGPAAGELFF. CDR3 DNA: TGTGCCAGCAGTTACTTTGGACCGGCGGCCGGGGAGCTGTTTTTT.

CDR3 DNA: TGCGCCAGCAGCTTGGGCCGGGACAGGGCAGATACGCAGTATTTT. Amino acids: CASSLGRDRADTQYF. This rearrangement joins TRBV5-1 to TRBJ2-3; the match to TRBD1 covers 9 bases. The CDR3 spans 15 residues. CDR1 and CDR2 (germline): SGHRS, YFSETQ. The J segment lost 4 bases and the V segment lost 0 bases, leaving 3 bases of the junction unmatched.

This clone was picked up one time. CDR3 region: CASSSLGDGYQETQYF. The CDR3 DNA follows: TGTGCCAGCAGTTCCCTCGGGGACGGGTACCAAGAGACCCAGTACTTC. The chain combines TRBV28 with TRBJ2-5; D may correspond to TRBD1 or TRBD2 (5 bases each). The CDR3 spans 16 residues. CDR1 MDHEN and CDR2 SYDVKM come from the germline V gene. The V end lost 4 bases, the J end lost 0 bases, and 15 bases lay between the germline ends. The full variable domain, rest sourced from reference TRBV28 and TRBJ2-5, is DVKVTQSSRYLVKRTGEKVFLECVQDMDHENMFWYRQDPGLGLRLIYFSYDVKMKEKGDIPEGYSVSREKKERFSLILESASTNQTSMYLCASSSLGDGYQETQYFGPGTRLLVL.

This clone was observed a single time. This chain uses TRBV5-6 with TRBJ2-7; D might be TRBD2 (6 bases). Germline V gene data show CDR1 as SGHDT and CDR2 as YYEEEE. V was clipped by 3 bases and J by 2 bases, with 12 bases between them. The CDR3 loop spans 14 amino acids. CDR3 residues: CASSWGDLPYEQYF. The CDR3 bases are TGTGCCAGCAGCTGGGGGGACTTACCCTACGAGCAGTACTTC.

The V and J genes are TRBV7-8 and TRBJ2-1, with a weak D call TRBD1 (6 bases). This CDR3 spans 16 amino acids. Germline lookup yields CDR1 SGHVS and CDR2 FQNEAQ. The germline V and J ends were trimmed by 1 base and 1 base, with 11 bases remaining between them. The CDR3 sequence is CASSLVGGASYNEQFF. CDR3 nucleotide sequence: TGTGCCAGCAGCTTAGTAGGGGGAGCTTCCTACAATGAGCAGTTCTTC.

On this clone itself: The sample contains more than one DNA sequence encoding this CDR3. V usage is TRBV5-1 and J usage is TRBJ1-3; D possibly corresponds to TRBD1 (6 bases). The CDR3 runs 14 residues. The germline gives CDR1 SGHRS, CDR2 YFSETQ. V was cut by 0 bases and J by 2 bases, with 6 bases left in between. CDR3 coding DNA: TGCGCCAGCAGCTTGGGGACAGCTGGAAACACCATATATTTT. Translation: CASSLGTAGNTIYF.

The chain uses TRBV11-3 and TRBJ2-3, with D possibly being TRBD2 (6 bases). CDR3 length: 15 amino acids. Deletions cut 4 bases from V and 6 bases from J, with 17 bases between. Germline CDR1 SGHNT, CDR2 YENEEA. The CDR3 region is CASSWGGFAGDTQYF. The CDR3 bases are TGTGCCAGCAGCTGGGGAGGCTTCGCAGGGGATACGCAGTATTTT.

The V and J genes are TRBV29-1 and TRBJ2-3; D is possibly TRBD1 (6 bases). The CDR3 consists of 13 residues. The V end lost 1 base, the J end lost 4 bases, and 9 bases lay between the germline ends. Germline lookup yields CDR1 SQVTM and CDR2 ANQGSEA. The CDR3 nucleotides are TGCAGCGTTGAAGGCAGGGGACCAGATACGCAGTATTTT. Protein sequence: CSVEGRGPDTQYF.